The 18 T cell receptor beta chains below come from one sample, sequenced in a study of read filtering for tumor transcriptome and immune sequencing. Molecular barcoded adaptors covering alpha/delta and beta/gamma chains were used on 400 ng RNA. TCRdb fed the reads into MiXCR, producing one record per CDR3 protein. This sample yields over 90,000 distinct CDR3 sequences, of which 20% to 25% are seen a single time; approximately 10% belongs to the top ten. The material sequenced was a population of CD138-negative cells sorted from bone marrow. These receptors all stem from a donor aged 40 or older with multiple myeloma.

In its sample, this clonotype was seen many times. The chain joins TRBV11-2 to TRBJ2-1, with TRBD1 as a possible D gene (6 bases). V was clipped by 3 bases and J by 7 bases, with 16 bases between them. Looked up from germline, CDR1 is SGHAT and CDR2 is FQNNGV. CDR3 length: 15 amino acids. The CDR3 loop reads CASSLGIDRRNEQFF. CDR3 nucleotide sequence: TGTGCCAGCAGCTTGGGGATTGACAGGAGGAATGAGCAGTTCTTC.

This clonotype showed up many times. The chain carries TRBV7-8 and TRBJ2-3, with 16 nucleotides matching TRBD2. Looked up from germline, CDR1 is SGHVS and CDR2 is FQNEAQ. The CDR3 totals 18 residues. Trimming took 5 bases from V and 0 from J; bases not matched to a gene: 5. The chain's CDR3 is CASSTGLAGGPSTDTQYF. The CDR3 DNA reads as TGTGCCAGCAGCACGGGACTAGCGGGGGGGCCTAGCACAGATACGCAGTATTTT. The full variable domain, its missing parts supplied by reference TRBV7-8 and TRBJ2-3, is GAGVSQSPRYKVAKRGQDVALRCDPISGHVSLFWYQQALGQGPEFLTYFQNEAQLDKSGLPSDRFFAERPEGSVSTLKIQRTQQEDSAVYLCASSTGLAGGPSTDTQYFGPGTRLTVL.

Concerning this clonotype: Being one base from a much bigger clone, this may be a read error. V and J are TRBV29-1 and TRBJ2-1; D is uncertain. Between the trimmed V and J ends, which lost 4 bases and 0 bases, there was a span of 7 bases. Germline V CDR1 and CDR2: SQVTM, ANQGSEA. The CDR3 totals 13 residues. In nucleotides, the CDR3 is TGCAGCGTTGCACAGTGCTCCTACAATGAGCAGTTCTTC. It translates to CSVAQCSYNEQFF.

Comment on this clonotype: The CDR3 ends on some other residue instead of the conserved phenylalanine or tryptophan, so this is likely a read error. This chain links TRBV5-1 with TRBJ2-7, with a weak D call TRBD1 (6 bases). Trimming pared 4 bases from V and 4 bases from J, leaving 18 bases between. The CDR3 extends over 15 amino acids. Germline V gives CDR1 SGHRS, CDR2 YFSETQ. CDR3 amino acids: CASSIQSGHYYEQYL. CDR3 bases: TGCGCCAGCAGCATCCAGTCGGGACATTATTACGAGCAGTACCTC.

Only a few counts were recorded for this clonotype. The chain uses TRBV7-9 and TRBJ2-6; unclear D gene. In germline, CDR1 is SEHNR, CDR2 FQNEAQ (reference sequence). Trimming took off 8 bases at V and 1 base at J, with 9 bases between the two ends. This CDR3 is built from 14 residues. The CDR3 DNA is TGTGCCAGCGTGGGTCCTTCTGGGGCCAACGTCCTGACTTTC. Its translation is CASVGPSGANVLTF.

This clonotype was seen many times. CDR3 protein: CASSLVDRNSPLHF. CDR3 nucleotides: TGCGCCAGCAGCTTGGTCGACAGGAATTCACCCCTCCACTTT. The chain carries TRBV5-1 and TRBJ1-6, with a tentative D call TRBD1 (6 bases). Germline CDR1 and CDR2: SGHRS and YFSETQ. V shed 0 bases and J shed 7 bases, with 8 bases lying between them. The CDR3 runs to 14 residues.

With regard to this clonotype: One base away lies a much larger clone, so this may be a sequencing read error. This chain links TRBV20-1 with TRBJ2-3; D remains ambiguous. The CDR3 runs to 15 residues. Per the germline V gene, CDR1 is DFQATT and CDR2 is SNEGSKA (reference sequence). CDR3 residues: CTARDPNRGTDTQYF. CDR3 DNA sequence: TGCACTGCTAGAGATCCGAACCGGGGCACAGATACGCAGTATTTT.

On this clonotype: A single base separates this from a much larger clone, so it may be a read error. This rearrangement joins TRBV29-1 to TRBJ1-1; D remains unclear. Germline CDR1 and CDR2: SQVTM and ANQGSEA. Trimming took off 8 bases at V and 6 bases at J, with 16 bases between the two ends. The CDR3 is 12 amino acids. CDR3 protein: CSTRRNRAEAFF. The CDR3 bases are TGCAGCACCCGACGGAATCGCGCTGAAGCTTTCTTT. The entire variable domain, with the rest obtained from reference TRBV29-1 and TRBJ1-1, is as follows: SAVISQKPSRDICQRGTSLTIQCQVDSQVTMMFWYRQQPGQSLTLIATANQGSEATYESGFVIDKFPISRPNLTFSTLTVSNMSPEDSSIYLCSTRRNRAEAFFGQGTRLTVV.

The chain carries TRBV2 and TRBJ1-2, with TRBD1 matching over 8 bases. The CDR3 spans 13 residues. J lost 6 bases, V lost 7 bases, and 7 bases had no gene match. Germline lookup yields CDR1 SNHLY and CDR2 FYNNEI. CDR3 sequence reads: CASITGGRDGYTF. CDR3 nucleotides: TGTGCCAGCATCACAGGGGGAAGAGATGGCTACACCTTC.

This clonotype was counted many times. The rearrangement uses TRBV5-1 and TRBJ2-1; 7 positions match TRBD2. V was pared by 5 bases and J by 5 bases, with 1 base of the junction left unmatched. The CDR3 consists of 12 residues. Germline assignment: CDR1 SGHRS and CDR2 YFSETQ. CDR3 residues: CASRGLNNEQFF. In nucleotides, the CDR3 is TGCGCCAGCAGGGGACTAAACAATGAGCAGTTCTTC.

At least ten counts were recorded for this clonotype. At one boundary the junction diverges from the germline segment, which might be a read error. This sequence joins TRBV7-9 and TRBJ2-1; a possible D gene is TRBD2 (7 bases). Germline values: CDR1 SEHNR, CDR2 FQNEAQ (reference sequence). This CDR3 has 17 residues. The CDR3 sequence: CASSYRTGSRTLGGLYF. The CDR3, as DNA: TGTGCCAGCAGCTACCGAACAGGGTCCCGAACGTTGGGGGGGTTGTACTTC.

V usage is TRBV4-2 and J usage is TRBJ2-5; no clear D gene. This CDR3 spans 14 amino acids. Per germline, CDR1 LGHNA and CDR2 YNFKEQ. The V end lost 1 base, the J end lost 1 base, and 7 bases lay between the germline ends. The CDR3 here is CASSQVGSQETQYF. The CDR3 region has the DNA TGTGCCAGCAGCCAAGTGGGTAGCCAAGAGACCCAGTACTTC.

For this clonotype: Compared with germline, one end of the junction differs, possibly owing to a read error. This rearrangement joins TRBV20-1 to TRBJ2-7; 10 bases map to TRBD1. This CDR3 has 14 residues. Looked up from germline, CDR1 is DFQATT and CDR2 is SNEGSKA (reference sequence). CDR3 residues: CRASDRGRGDEQYF. The DNA for the CDR3 is TGCCGTGCTAGTGACAGGGGGCGAGGGGATGAGCAGTACTTC.

CDR3 amino acids: CASSSRTGGDEKLFF. The CDR3 nucleotides are TGTGCCAGTAGTTCCCGGACAGGAGGAGATGAAAAACTGTTTTTT. The chain joins TRBV19 to TRBJ1-4, with TRBD1 identical over 7 bases. V trimming: 5 bases; J trimming: 6 bases; junction bases outside the gene matches: 9. The CDR3 spans 15 residues. Looked up from germline, CDR1 is LNHDA and CDR2 is SQIVND (reference sequence).

This clonotype has a count of ten or more. The genes are TRBV20-1 and TRBJ2-7; TRBD2 matches at 7 bases. The CDR3 loop spans 12 amino acids. J was trimmed by 2 bases and V by 4 bases; bases with no gene match: 2. The germline V gene encodes CDR1 DFQATT and CDR2 SNEGSKA (reference sequence). The CDR3 is CSANSGPYEQYF. CDR3 DNA sequence: TGCAGTGCTAATAGCGGGCCCTACGAGCAGTACTTC.

This clonotype was seen ten or more times. V is TRBV29-1 and J is TRBJ1-2; tentatively, D is TRBD1 (6 bases). This CDR3 spans 15 amino acids. In germline, CDR1 is SQVTM, CDR2 ANQGSEA. Trimming took 3 bases from V and 2 from J, leaving 16 bases between them. The CDR3 nucleotides read TGCAGCGTTGATGAAGGCAGGGGTTTGAACTATGGCTACACCTTC. It specifies CSVDEGRGLNYGYTF.

This clonotype was found many times. The rearrangement joins TRBV2 to TRBJ1-1; D is unresolved. This CDR3 spans 14 amino acids. CDR1 and CDR2 from the germline V gene are SNHLY and FYNNEI. Deletions cut 5 bases from V and 1 base from J, with 11 bases between. CDR3 in amino acids: CASSQQATNTEAFF. The CDR3 bases are TGTGCCAGCAGTCAGCAGGCCACGAACACTGAAGCTTTCTTT.

This clonotype was counted at least ten times. The chain recombines TRBV9 with TRBJ2-2; 10 bases line up with TRBD2. V was pared by 3 bases and J by 5 bases, with 4 bases of the junction left unmatched. The CDR3 extends over 15 amino acids. Germline CDR1 and CDR2: SGDLS and YYNGEE. CDR3 nucleotide sequence: TGTGCCAGCAGCGATAGCGGGGGGTTTACCGGGGAGCTGTTTTTT. It specifies CASSDSGGFTGELFF.